The sequence of this TCR beta chain was determined in a study of glioma-infiltrating T cells after dendritic cell vaccination. Trimming pared 10 bases from V and 4 bases from J, leaving 11 bases between. Per the germline V gene, CDR1 is MNHNS and CDR2 is SASEGT. The CDR3 is 13 amino acids. TCRdb keeps only in-frame clones here, not all; method: immunoSEQ multiplex PCR. The profile shows some 73,000 clones, roughly 82% of them singletons. The source was blood, collected before dendritic cell vaccination. The clonotype was recovered from a human donor with glioblastoma. The chain has TRBV6-1 and TRBJ1-6; TRBD1 might be the D (6 bases). The CDR3 loop reads CATRTDYNSPLHF. CDR3 nucleotides: TGTGCCACCAGGACAGATTATAATTCACCCCTCCACTTT.